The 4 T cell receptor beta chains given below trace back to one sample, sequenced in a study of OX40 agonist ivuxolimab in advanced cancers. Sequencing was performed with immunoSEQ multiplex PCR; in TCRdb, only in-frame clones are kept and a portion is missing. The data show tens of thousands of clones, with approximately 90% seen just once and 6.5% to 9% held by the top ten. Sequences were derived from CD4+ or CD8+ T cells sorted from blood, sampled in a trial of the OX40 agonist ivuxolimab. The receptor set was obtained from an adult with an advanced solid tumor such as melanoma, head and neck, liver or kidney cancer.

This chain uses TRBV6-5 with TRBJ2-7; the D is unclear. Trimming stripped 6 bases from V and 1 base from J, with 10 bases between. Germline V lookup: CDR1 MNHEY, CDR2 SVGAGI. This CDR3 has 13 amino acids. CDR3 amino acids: CASSRVGSYEQYF. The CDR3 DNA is TGTGCCAGCAGCCGCGTAGGGTCCTACGAGCAGTACTTC.

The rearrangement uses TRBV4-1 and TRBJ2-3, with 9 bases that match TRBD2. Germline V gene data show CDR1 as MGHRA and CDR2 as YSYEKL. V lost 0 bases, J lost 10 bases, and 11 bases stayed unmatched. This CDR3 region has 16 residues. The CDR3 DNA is TGCGCCAGCAGCCAAGAATTTGCTAGACTAGCGGATGCGCAGTATTTT. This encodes CASSQEFARLADAQYF.

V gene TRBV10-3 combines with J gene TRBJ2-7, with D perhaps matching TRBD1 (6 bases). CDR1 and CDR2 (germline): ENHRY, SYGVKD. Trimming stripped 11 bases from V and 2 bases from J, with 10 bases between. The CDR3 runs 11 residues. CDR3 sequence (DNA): TGTGCCCAGGGGCCCCCCTACGAGCAGTACTTC. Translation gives CAQGPPYEQYF.

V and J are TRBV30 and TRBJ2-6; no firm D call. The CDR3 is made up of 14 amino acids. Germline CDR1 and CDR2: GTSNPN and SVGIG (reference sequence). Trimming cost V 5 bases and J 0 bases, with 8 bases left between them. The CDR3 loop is CAWSVGSGANVLTF. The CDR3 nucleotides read TGTGCCTGGTCCGTAGGCTCTGGGGCCAACGTCCTGACTTTC.